This TCR beta chain was identified in a study of a mutant IDH1 vaccine in newly diagnosed glioma. The CDR3 spans 14 residues. With 0 bases removed from V and 5 bases from J, the gap between germline ends came to 11 bases. Germline-derived CDR1 and CDR2 are SGHRS and YFSETQ. This sample's time point: week 35, safety follow-up. Topical imiquimod accompanied each vaccine dose, which consisted of 300 ug of mutant IDH1 20-mer peptide. Only in-frame clones appear in the TCRdb table, and some are missing; sequencing was by immunoSEQ multiplex PCR. This table has about 54,000 clones, roughly 84% appearing once. With regard to this clone: What it binds is not known.

This sequence joins TRBV5-1 and TRBJ2-5, with a tentative D call TRBD2 (5 bases). The source is a woman aged 18-29 years with glioma. The input for sequencing was PBMCs, taken from a glioma patient whose treatment included an IDH1 peptide vaccine. The CDR3 here is CASSLDIRGETQYF. The CDR3 nucleotides are TGCGCCAGCAGCTTGGACATTAGAGGGGAGACCCAGTACTTC.